The 3 T cell receptor beta chains presented below share a single source sample, sequenced in a study of siplizumab effects on memory and regulatory T cells. The method was immunoSEQ multiplex PCR; TCRdb's version includes in-frame clones alone and lacks a portion of them. The table has 50,000 to 55,000 clones, nearly 98% seen once; the top ten hold over 0.6%. The sequenced material came from naive CD4+ T cells sorted from blood. Source of these receptors: a human donor in good health.

The chain recombines TRBV18 with TRBJ2-7, with D unresolved. V lost 1 base to trimming and J lost 0 bases, with 7 bases between them. Germline V gene data show CDR1 as KGHSH and CDR2 as LQKENI. The CDR3 sequence is 14 residues long. The CDR3 sequence is CASSPQQSSYEQYF. The DNA for the CDR3 is TGTGCCAGCTCACCACAACAGAGCTCCTACGAGCAGTACTTC.

The chain uses TRBV12-5 and TRBJ2-1, with no clear D. V dropped 5 bases and J dropped 7 bases, with 12 bases sitting between them. The germline V gene has CDR1 LGHNT and CDR2 FRNRAP. This CDR3 comprises 13 residues. The CDR3 coding sequence is TGTGCTAGTGGTCCACGGACCGTTAATGAGCAGTTCTTC. Its protein product is CASGPRTVNEQFF.

In nucleotides, the CDR3 is TGTGCCAGCAGTGCTCTTTTTGGGCGGGAGGGCCTTTTGAATGAGCAGTTCTTC. Its translation is CASSALFGREGLLNEQFF. The J gene is TRBJ2-1, the V gene TRBV6-1; 9 bases match TRBD2. Germline assignment: CDR1 MNHNS and CDR2 SASEGT. This CDR3 region has 18 residues. The trim removed 4 bases at V and 7 bases at J, leaving 17 bases unmatched.